The 10 T cell receptor beta chains in this list originate from one sample, sequenced in a study of blood T cell repertoires in COVID-19. TCRdb's table, derived via immunoSEQ multiplex PCR, lists solely in-frame clones and lacks some. The profile covers around 260,000 clones, with roughly 87% appearing a single time and 10% to 15% taken by the ten largest. The specimen sequenced was peripheral blood. These receptors originate from a human donor in a cohort sampled during active COVID-19.

The chain employs TRBV9 and TRBJ2-7; 12 bases align to TRBD2. V was pared by 3 bases and J by 5 bases, with 12 bases of the junction left unmatched. This CDR3 has 17 residues. The V gene's germline CDR1 is SGDLS and CDR2 YYNGEE. CDR3 coding DNA: TGTGCCAGCAGCGACCCGACTAGCGGGAGACTGGACCACGAGCAGTACTTC. Protein: CASSDPTSGRLDHEQYF.

The rearrangement joins TRBV19 to TRBJ2-5; TRBD2 matches 7 bases. The CDR3 extends over 15 amino acids. The germline V gene has CDR1 LNHDA and CDR2 SQIVND (reference sequence). V lost 8 bases, J lost 1 base, and 10 bases stayed unmatched. The CDR3 region has the DNA TGTGCCAGTCAAGGGAGGGGTCCCCTCCAAGAGACCCAGTACTTC. Its translation is CASQGRGPLQETQYF.

In nucleotides, the CDR3 is TGCGCCAGCAGCCCGGAACTAGCGCTTGCGAACACTGAAGCTTTCTTT. Its translation is CASSPELALANTEAFF. This rearrangement joins TRBV5-1 to TRBJ1-1, with D unresolved. V was clipped by 4 bases and J by 1 base, with 17 bases between them. This CDR3 region has 16 residues. Germline values: CDR1 SGHRS, CDR2 YFSETQ.

The genes are TRBV29-1 and TRBJ2-1; 7 nucleotides match TRBD1. The CDR3 contains 18 residues. CDR1 is SQVTM, CDR2 ANQGSEA, per germline. J was trimmed by 0 bases and V by 5 bases; bases with no gene match: 16. The CDR3 protein is CSVSRLLPGQSSYNEQFF. The CDR3 nucleotides are TGCAGCGTTTCCCGCCTACTCCCGGGACAGAGCTCCTACAATGAGCAGTTCTTC.

The rearrangement links TRBV3-1 (or the pseudogene TRBV3-2) to TRBJ2-7; 10 positions match TRBD2. The V and J ends lost 3 bases and 2 bases, in that order; junction bases with no gene match: 4. Germline lookup yields CDR1 LGHDT and CDR2 YNNKEL (reference sequence). The CDR3 runs to 15 residues. CDR3 protein: CASSQTSGPPYEQYF. CDR3 sequence (DNA): TGTGCCAGCAGCCAGACTAGCGGGCCCCCCTACGAGCAGTACTTC.

This clone was observed a single time. V usage is TRBV19 and J usage is TRBJ1-1, with a weak D call TRBD1 (6 bases). Trimming removed 5 bases at V and 1 base at J, with 11 bases between. The germline CDR1 and CDR2 sequences are LNHDA and SQIVND (reference sequence). This CDR3 is built from 14 residues. The CDR3 loop is CASSPGHPNTEAFF. CDR3 DNA: TGTGCCAGTAGTCCGGGACACCCGAACACTGAAGCTTTCTTT.

V usage is TRBV18 and J usage is TRBJ1-5; D unresolved. CDR1 KGHSH and CDR2 LQKENI come from the germline V gene. V was clipped by 5 bases and J by 0 bases, with 5 bases between them. The CDR3 is 13 residues long. DNA of the CDR3: TGTGCCAGCTCAGTCAGTAGCAATCAGCCCCAGCATTTT. This sequence encodes CASSVSSNQPQHF.

This clone was seen only a few times. This chain links TRBV6-5 with TRBJ2-1; 9 nucleotides agree with TRBD2. V was clipped by 6 bases and J by 8 bases; unmatched bases: 8. Germline V gene lookup returns CDR1 MNHEY and CDR2 SVGAGI. This CDR3 has 14 amino acids. DNA for the CDR3: TGTGCCAGCAGCTTACAGCGGGAGGTGGATGAGCAGTTCTTC. The encoded protein is CASSLQREVDEQFF.

V usage is TRBV24-1 and J usage is TRBJ2-1; possibly TRBD2 for D (6 bases). The CDR3 is made up of 16 amino acids. The germline CDR1 and CDR2 sequences are KGHDR and SFDVKD. The germline V and J ends were trimmed by 3 bases and 0 bases, with 11 bases remaining between them. The CDR3 reads CATSDITGASYNEQFF. CDR3 DNA sequence: TGTGCCACCAGTGATATCACGGGAGCCTCCTACAATGAGCAGTTCTTC.

In DNA, the CDR3 is TGCAGTGCTAGTTCGATAGGGAGGACCGGGGAGCTGTTTTTT. As protein: CSASSIGRTGELFF. This chain joins TRBV20-1 and TRBJ2-2; D possibly corresponds to TRBD2 (6 bases). Germline loops: CDR1 DFQATT, CDR2 SNEGSKA (reference sequence). The CDR3 spans 14 residues. The germline V and J ends were trimmed by 3 bases and 5 bases, with 13 bases remaining between them.